One and the same sample provided the 10 T cell receptor beta chains below, sequenced in a study of identifying expanded T cells in peripheral blood. The assay was immunoSEQ multiplex PCR, and TCRdb's table has in-frame clones only and misses some. The table records roughly 100,000 clones, 88% of them present only once. The specimen sequenced was blood. Receptors were obtained from a person aged 18 to 75 in good health.

This rearrangement joins TRBV4-3 to TRBJ2-5; D unresolved. The germline CDR1 and CDR2 sequences are LGHNA and YSLEER. The CDR3 loop spans 15 amino acids. Deletions cut 1 base from V and 5 bases from J, with 14 bases between. CDR3 sequence reads: CASSQGTGSTETQYF. The CDR3 DNA is TGCGCCAGCAGCCAAGGTACCGGGTCCACGGAGACCCAGTACTTC.

The genes are TRBV27 and TRBJ1-1, with D possibly matching TRBD1 (6 bases). The CDR3 sequence is 15 residues long. Germline CDR1 and CDR2: MNHEY and SMNVEV (reference sequence). Trimming pared 5 bases from V and 6 bases from J, leaving 19 bases between. In DNA, the CDR3 is TGTGCCAGCAGTCCGTCAGCAGGGGTGACTCCTGAAGCTTTCTTT. Translated, it gives CASSPSAGVTPEAFF.

The chain employs TRBV19 and TRBJ2-7, with 10 bases fitting TRBD2. Trimming cost V 9 bases and J 3 bases; bases outside gene matches: 8. This CDR3 has 14 amino acids. Germline CDR1 reads LNHDA; CDR2 reads SQIVND (reference sequence). CDR3 loop: CASALAGAVYEQYF. The CDR3, as DNA: TGTGCCAGCGCTCTAGCGGGAGCTGTCTACGAGCAGTACTTC.

This clone was counted a single time. V gene TRBV28 combines with J gene TRBJ2-7; 7 nucleotides agree with TRBD1. Germline loops: CDR1 MDHEN, CDR2 SYDVKM. The CDR3 contains 14 residues. V shed 5 bases, J shed 2 bases, and the junction held 6 bases outside the gene matches. CDR3 in DNA: TGTGCCAGCAGTCTTGGGACAGTAGCCTACGAGCAGTACTTC. This gives the protein CASSLGTVAYEQYF.

Here the CDR3 DNA reads TGTGCCTGGAGATCTAGCGGGAGAACAACAGATACGCAGTATTTT. Translation gives CAWRSSGRTTDTQYF. The chain is built from TRBV30 and TRBJ2-3; TRBD2 aligns across 10 bases. The CDR3 spans 15 residues. With 3 bases clipped from V and 3 bases from J, the junction kept 6 bases outside the gene matches. Germline values: CDR1 GTSNPN, CDR2 SVGIG (reference sequence).

The V call is TRBV28, the J call TRBJ2-7; a possible D gene is TRBD2 (5 bases). The CDR3 length is 15 residues. CDR1 is MDHEN and CDR2 is SYDVKM in the germline V gene. Between the trimmed V and J ends, which lost 6 bases and 4 bases, there was a span of 19 bases. The CDR3 DNA sequence: TGTGCCAGCAGCCTCGGACTTTTTGGAAGGTACGAGCAGTACTTC. Translation: CASSLGLFGRYEQYF.

This clone was picked up one time. The chain carries TRBV11-1 and TRBJ2-5; D is uncertain. The V end lost 2 bases, the J end lost 1 base, and 5 bases lay between the germline ends. CDR3 length: 13 amino acids. Per the germline V gene, CDR1 is SGHAT and CDR2 is FQDESV (reference sequence). CDR3 coding DNA: TGTGCCAGCAGCTTAACTTTCCAAGAGACCCAGTACTTC. Residues: CASSLTFQETQYF.

The rearrangement joins TRBV6-1 to TRBJ1-2; D unclear. There are 13 residues in the CDR3. CDR1 and CDR2 (germline): MNHNS, SASEGT. The V gene lost 3 bases and the J gene lost 5 bases, with 10 bases spanning the gap. The CDR3 DNA reads as TGTGCCAGCAGTGAGGGTAGTAGGTATGGCTACACCTTC. Protein: CASSEGSRYGYTF.

The chain employs TRBV19 and TRBJ2-7, with TRBD2 matching 8 bases. V dropped 7 bases and J dropped 2; count of bases not matched to a gene: 7. Germline V gene sequence: CDR1 LNHDA, CDR2 SQIVND (reference sequence). This CDR3 region has 14 residues. CDR3 in amino acids: CASNPSGFTYEQYF. CDR3 DNA sequence: TGTGCCAGTAACCCTAGCGGGTTCACCTACGAGCAGTACTTC. The complete variable domain, with remaining parts taken from reference TRBV19 and TRBJ2-7, reads DGGITQSPKYLFRKEGQNVTLSCEQNLNHDAMYWYRQDPGQGLRLIYYSQIVNDFQKGDIAEGYSVSREKKESFPLTVTSAQKNPTAFYLCASNPSGFTYEQYFGPGTRLTVT.

This chain links TRBV19 with TRBJ2-1; the D is unclear. The ends were cut back, 7 bases at V and 6 bases at J, with 16 bases in the middle. Germline V CDR1 and CDR2: LNHDA, SQIVND (reference sequence). The CDR3 consists of 14 residues. The CDR3 nucleotides are TGTGCCAGTACCCCGGACGGCGCTAGCAATGAGCAGTTCTTC. Encoded protein: CASTPDGASNEQFF.